This T cell receptor (beta chain) was sequenced in a study of T cell responses to AZD1222 COVID-19 vaccine. Trimming cost V 6 bases and J 0 bases; bases outside gene matches: 8. Germline CDR1 and CDR2: SGHVT and SQSDAQ. This CDR3 spans 15 amino acids. The protocol was immunoSEQ multiplex PCR, while the TCRdb copy is restricted to in-frame clones and leaves out a portion. Among 200,000 or so clones, about 90% were seen once, and the ten largest hold 5% to 7%. The TCR originated in an adult in good health. The V gene is TRBV7-4, the J gene TRBJ2-7; TRBD2 matches at 7 bases. The source material was peripheral blood, sampled on day 0 of AZD1222 vaccination. CDR3 nucleotides: TGTGCCAGCAGTGCTGGGGGGGAGCCCTCCTACGAGCAGTACTTC. Protein sequence: CASSAGGEPSYEQYF. Complete variable domain (other parts from reference TRBV7-4 and TRBJ2-7): GAGVSQSPRYKVAKRGRDVALRCDSISGHVTLYWYRQTLGQGSEVLTYSQSDAQRDKSGRPSGRFSAERPERSVSTLKIQRTEQGDSAVYLCASSAGGEPSYEQYFGPGTRLTVT.